The TCR beta chain described here comes from a study of T cells in Graves' hyperthyroidism and ophthalmopathy. The CDR3 is made up of 15 amino acids. Per germline, CDR1 MNHNS and CDR2 SASEGT. V dropped 8 bases and J dropped 6 bases, with 23 bases sitting between them. Researchers amplified the TCR beta CDR3 regions from RNA transcripts. RT-PCR in the first round (using the HTBI primer set) targeted the TCR CDR3. TCRdb ran MiXCR on the multiplex PCR reads and lists one entry per CDR3 protein. There are about 420,000 distinct CDR3 sequences in the sample; around 14% occur only once, and 7.7% lies in the top ten. The table lists this clonotype with many counts. Participants, patients aged 18 to 65, had newly diagnosed hyperthyroidism with a duration under 2 months.

The chain recombines TRBV6-1 with TRBJ2-7, with D perhaps matching TRBD2 (5 bases). The receptor's source is a woman between 18 and 30 years old with Graves' hyperthyroidism. Specimen: blood. The CDR3 nucleotides read TGTGCCAGCTCCCCTGGAGAGGGCCCGTGGTGCGAGCAGTACTTC. As protein: CASSPGEGPWCEQYF.